The source of this TCR beta chain is a study of technical replicates of blood from a handful of donors. Generated by immunoSEQ multiplex PCR, the TCRdb table keeps only in-frame clones and is missing some. The repertoire holds approximately 81,000 clones, with approximately 96% as singletons. Germline V gives CDR1 SGHRS, CDR2 YFSETQ. V was pared by 5 bases and J by 4 bases, with 14 bases of the junction left unmatched. This CDR3 is built from 17 residues. The sequenced material came from T cells isolated from PBMCs. The chain recombines TRBV5-1 with TRBJ2-1; TRBD2 matches 8 bases. The origin of this receptor is a human donor in good health. CDR3 sequence reads: CASSGSGETSAYNEQFF. In nucleotides, the CDR3 is TGCGCCAGCAGTGGGTCGGGAGAGACTAGCGCATACAATGAGCAGTTCTTC.